The 26 T cell receptor beta chains presented below share a single source sample, sequenced in a study of blood T cell repertoires in COVID-19. Clones were sequenced by immunoSEQ multiplex PCR, and TCRdb holds only the in-frame ones, with some missing. This sample has some 240,000 clones; about 81% occur once, and the top ten carry about 5%. The material sequenced was peripheral blood. The receptors here all came from a woman aged 70-85 years with COVID-19, enrolled during active disease.

The chain carries TRBV7-2 and TRBJ2-2; possibly TRBD2 for D (5 bases). The germline V gene has CDR1 SGHTA and CDR2 FQGNSA. V dropped 2 bases and J dropped 6 bases, with 13 bases sitting between them. There are 15 residues in the CDR3. CDR3 in amino acids: CASSLSGGSAGELFF. The DNA for the CDR3 is TGTGCCAGCAGCTTAAGCGGAGGTAGTGCCGGGGAGCTGTTTTTT. Filled out from reference TRBV7-2 and TRBJ2-2, the complete variable domain reads GAGVSQSPSNKVTEKGKDVELRCDPISGHTALYWYRQSLGQGLEFLIYFQGNSAPDKSGLPSDRFSAERTGGSVSTLTIQRTQQEDSAVYLCASSLSGGSAGELFFGEGSRLTVL.

The chain recombines TRBV4-1 with TRBJ1-3; 8 bases agree with TRBD1. V shed 2 bases, J shed 4 bases, and the junction held 10 bases outside the gene matches. The CDR3 runs to 17 residues. Looked up from germline, CDR1 is MGHRA and CDR2 is YSYEKL. This CDR3 reads CASSQNGAGGPGNTIYF. The CDR3 DNA follows: TGCGCCAGCAGCCAAAATGGAGCAGGGGGCCCCGGAAACACCATATATTTT.

The chain joins TRBV7-2 to TRBJ2-7; 11 bases agree with TRBD2. The germline gives CDR1 SGHTA, CDR2 FQGNSA. The J segment lost 0 bases and the V segment lost 3 bases, leaving 1 base of the junction unmatched. The CDR3 extends over 15 amino acids. The CDR3 reads CASSLGLAASYEQYF. Here the CDR3 DNA reads TGTGCCAGCAGCTTGGGACTAGCGGCCTCCTACGAGCAGTACTTC.

This clone was recorded many times. This chain uses TRBV6-8 with TRBJ2-5; TRBD2 matches at 9 bases. The CDR3 consists of 21 residues. The trim removed 2 bases at V and 5 bases at J, leaving 24 bases unmatched. The germline V gene has CDR1 MNHGY and CDR2 SAAAGT. CDR3: CASSYSPPTIAGEERLETQYF. CDR3 in DNA: TGTGCCAGCAGTTACAGTCCCCCAACTATAGCGGGAGAAGAGAGATTGGAGACCCAGTACTTC.

The chain joins TRBV7-9 to TRBJ2-1, with 11 bases identical to TRBD2. The CDR3 contains 14 residues. From germline, CDR1 is SEHNR and CDR2 FQNEAQ (reference sequence). The ends lost 3 bases at V and 7 bases at J; junction bases unmatched: 2. CDR3 sequence: CASSLIAGGNEQFF. The CDR3 region has the DNA TGTGCCAGCAGCTTGATAGCGGGAGGGAATGAGCAGTTCTTC.

V gene TRBV18 combines with J gene TRBJ1-1; D remains unclear. Germline assignment: CDR1 KGHSH and CDR2 LQKENI. The CDR3 totals 14 residues. Trimming shortened V by 1 base and J by 0 bases, and 6 bases separated the two germline ends. The CDR3, as DNA: TGTGCCAGCTCACCACAGCCACTGAACACTGAAGCTTTCTTT. This gives the protein CASSPQPLNTEAFF.

The genes are TRBV6-5 and TRBJ2-5; D is possibly TRBD2 (6 bases). The CDR3 runs to 14 residues. With 6 bases removed from V and 5 bases from J, the gap between germline ends came to 16 bases. The germline gives CDR1 MNHEY, CDR2 SVGAGI. The CDR3 is CASRGRNPSETQYF. DNA of the CDR3: TGTGCCAGCAGGGGGAGGAATCCGTCCGAGACCCAGTACTTC.

The rearrangement links TRBV5-1 to TRBJ1-6; D gene ambiguous. Germline CDR1 is SGHRS and CDR2 is YFSETQ. The CDR3 length is 16 residues. Trimming removed 0 bases from V and 8 bases from J, with 15 bases in between. The CDR3 loop is CASSLDVRARYSPLHF. CDR3 bases: TGCGCCAGCAGCTTGGATGTCAGAGCTAGGTATTCACCCCTCCACTTT. The variable domain in full, completed from reference TRBV5-1 and TRBJ1-6, reads KAGVTQTPRYLIKTRGQQVTLSCSPISGHRSVSWYQQTPGQGLQFLFEYFSETQRNKGNFPGRFSGRQFSNSRSEMNVSTLELGDSALYLCASSLDVRARYSPLHFGNGTRLTVT.

As to this clone: Other DNA sequences within the sample encode an identical CDR3. The CDR3 spells CASSLAGLYGYTF. Here the CDR3 DNA reads TGTGCCAGCAGTCTCGCGGGGCTCTATGGCTACACCTTC. This chain uses TRBV28 with TRBJ1-2; D is possibly TRBD1 (5 bases). The V gene's germline CDR1 is MDHEN and CDR2 SYDVKM. Between the trimmed V and J ends, which lost 5 bases and 4 bases, there was a span of 11 bases. The CDR3 sequence is 13 residues long.

The chain has TRBV5-1 and TRBJ1-2, with 8 bases matching TRBD1. Looked up from germline, CDR1 is SGHRS and CDR2 is YFSETQ. The junction had 11 bases not matched to a gene; V was cut back by 4 bases and J by 0 bases. The length of the CDR3 is 17 residues. CDR3 sequence reads: CASSPRPGQDTNYGYTF. CDR3 DNA: TGCGCCAGCAGCCCGAGGCCGGGACAGGACACTAACTATGGCTACACCTTC.

The rearrangement joins TRBV7-9 to TRBJ2-2; D remains ambiguous. With 1 base removed from V and 4 bases from J, the gap between germline ends came to 7 bases. The CDR3 totals 14 residues. Looked up from germline, CDR1 is SEHNR and CDR2 is FQNEAQ (reference sequence). The CDR3 reads CASSLEAATGELFF. The CDR3 nucleotides are TGTGCCAGCAGCTTAGAGGCGGCCACCGGGGAGCTGTTTTTT.

The genes are TRBV14 and TRBJ2-7; 13 bases map to TRBD2. Unmatched junction bases numbered 6, after V lost 4 bases and J lost 3 bases. Germline V lookup: CDR1 SGHDN, CDR2 FVKESK. This CDR3 has 16 amino acids. CDR3 in amino acids: CASSPLGLAGSYEQYF. The CDR3 nucleotides read TGTGCCAGCAGCCCCTTGGGACTAGCGGGAAGCTACGAGCAGTACTTC.

The rearrangement joins TRBV7-6 to TRBJ1-4; TRBD1 aligns across 8 bases. CDR3 length: 15 residues. CDR1 is SGHVS, CDR2 FNYEAQ, per germline. V lost 5 bases, J lost 5 bases, and 7 bases stayed unmatched. The CDR3 nucleotides read TGTGCCAGCAGCACCGGGACAGGATACAATGAAAAACTGTTTTTT. As protein: CASSTGTGYNEKLFF.

The rearrangement joins TRBV28 to TRBJ2-5; D unresolved. Germline CDR1 and CDR2: MDHEN and SYDVKM. V lost 3 bases, J lost 0 bases, and 8 bases lay in between. The length of the CDR3 is 14 residues. DNA for the CDR3: TGTGCCAGCAGTTTTGACATTAACCAAGAGACCCAGTACTTC. Translation: CASSFDINQETQYF.

The chain carries TRBV7-2 and TRBJ2-5; 8 bases are a match to TRBD2. CDR3 size: 14 residues. The germline V gene has CDR1 SGHTA and CDR2 FQGNSA. V lost 6 bases, J lost 6 bases, and 9 bases stayed unmatched. CDR3: CASRGSGIGKTQYF. The CDR3 region has the DNA TGTGCCAGCAGAGGTAGCGGGATTGGCAAGACCCAGTACTTC.

The CDR3 DNA reads as TGTGCCAGCAGTTTAGCCCTTCGGGGACAAAGGAACACTGAAGCTTTCTTT. Residues: CASSLALRGQRNTEAFF. The chain joins TRBV27 to TRBJ1-1, with TRBD1 as a possible D gene (6 bases). Trimming removed 2 bases at V and 1 base at J, with 17 bases between. In germline, CDR1 is MNHEY, CDR2 SMNVEV (reference sequence). CDR3 length: 17 residues.

The chain is built from TRBV2 and TRBJ1-5; TRBD1 is a possible D gene (6 bases). Between the trimmed V and J ends, which lost 7 bases and 3 bases, there was a span of 10 bases. This CDR3 region has 13 residues. Per germline, CDR1 SNHLY and CDR2 FYNNEI. The CDR3 DNA follows: TGTGCCAGCACTACAGGGTCCAATCAGCCCCAGCATTTT. It is translated as CASTTGSNQPQHF.

The rearrangement joins TRBV13 to TRBJ2-3; 9 bases map to TRBD2. With V trimmed by 6 bases and J by 2 bases, 6 bases remained unmatched. Germline V gives CDR1 PRHDT, CDR2 FYEKMQ (reference sequence). The CDR3 runs to 15 residues. The CDR3: CASRRLAEYTDTQYF. CDR3 sequence (DNA): TGTGCCAGCAGGCGACTAGCGGAGTACACAGATACGCAGTATTTT.

The DNA of the CDR3 is TGTGCCATCAGTGACCAACAGGGGGGTACTGAAGCTTTCTTT. It encodes CAISDQQGGTEAFF. The rearrangement uses TRBV10-3 and TRBJ1-1, with TRBD1 matching 8 bases. Germline-derived CDR1 and CDR2 are ENHRY and SYGVKD. The CDR3 contains 14 residues. With 3 bases clipped from V and 5 bases from J, the junction kept 5 bases outside the gene matches.

The V gene is TRBV7-9, the J gene TRBJ2-1; D possibly corresponds to TRBD2 (5 bases). This CDR3 has 13 amino acids. V lost 4 bases and J 3 bases, leaving 7 bases between the germline ends. CDR1 and CDR2 (germline): SEHNR, FQNEAQ (reference sequence). CDR3 region: CASSSSSYNEQFF. CDR3 DNA sequence: TGTGCCAGCAGCTCTAGCAGCTACAATGAGCAGTTCTTC.

Only one count was recorded for this clone. This sequence joins TRBV28 and TRBJ1-2, with D hard to call. With 6 bases removed from V and 8 bases from J, the gap between germline ends came to 19 bases. This CDR3 comprises 14 residues. Germline CDR1 MDHEN, CDR2 SYDVKM. CDR3 in amino acids: CASSLDGLPKGYTF. Here the CDR3 DNA reads TGTGCCAGCAGCCTTGACGGACTCCCCAAGGGCTACACCTTC.

This chain's CDR3 is CASSQSLAGGARNIQYF. The CDR3 bases are TGCGCCAGCAGCCAAAGTCTAGCGGGAGGGGCCCGGAACATTCAGTACTTC. This chain joins TRBV4-3 and TRBJ2-4; 12 positions match TRBD2. V was pared by 2 bases and J by 7 bases, with 9 bases of the junction left unmatched. Germline V gene lookup returns CDR1 LGHNA and CDR2 YSLEER. The CDR3 has 17 amino acids.

This chain connects TRBV7-2 to TRBJ1-2, with 7 nucleotides matching TRBD1. Trimming cost V 1 base and J 3 bases; bases outside gene matches: 8. Germline lookup yields CDR1 SGHTA and CDR2 FQGNSA. CDR3 length: 16 residues. The DNA of the CDR3 is TGTGCCAGCAGCTTAGAGGGACAGCAAATATACTATGGCTACACCTTC. Protein product: CASSLEGQQIYYGYTF. The variable domain in full, with the rest retrieved from reference TRBV7-2 and TRBJ1-2, is GAGVSQSPSNKVTEKGKDVELRCDPISGHTALYWYRQSLGQGLEFLIYFQGNSAPDKSGLPSDRFSAERTGGSVSTLTIQRTQQEDSAVYLCASSLEGQQIYYGYTFGSGTRLTVV.

The chain joins TRBV24-1 to TRBJ1-2; D remains ambiguous. Looked up from germline, CDR1 is KGHDR and CDR2 is SFDVKD. CDR3 length: 14 residues. The ends were cut back, 1 base at V and 5 bases at J, with 10 bases in the middle. CDR3 DNA sequence: TGTGCCACCAGTGATTTAGCCGGGGTATATGGCTACACCTTC. Translation gives CATSDLAGVYGYTF.

The chain has TRBV2 and TRBJ2-7; D is perhaps TRBD1 (5 bases). Per germline, CDR1 SNHLY and CDR2 FYNNEI. The CDR3 loop spans 14 amino acids. The V end was cut by 3 bases, the J end by 4 bases, with 13 bases between. The CDR3 bases are TGTGCCAGCAGTGATTTAAGGGGCGTTTACGAGCAGTACTTC. It specifies CASSDLRGVYEQYF. Drawing the rest from reference TRBV2 and TRBJ2-7, the complete variable domain is EPEVTQTPSHQVTQMGQEVILRCVPISNHLYFYWYRQILGQKVEFLVSFYNNEISEKSEIFDDQFSVERPDGSNFTLKIRSTKLEDSAMYFCASSDLRGVYEQYFGPGTRLTVT.

This clone was observed a handful of times. CDR3 bases: TGCGCCAGCAGCCAAGAAAATGCGGGAACTGAAGCTTTCTTT. Its translation is CASSQENAGTEAFF. The chain couples TRBV4-3 to TRBJ1-1; D gene uncertain. The ends were cut back, 0 bases at V and 5 bases at J, with 10 bases in the middle. This CDR3 is 14 amino acids long. The germline gives CDR1 LGHNA, CDR2 YSLEER.